This T cell receptor beta chain was profiled in a study of T cells in Graves' hyperthyroidism and ophthalmopathy. Study background: Staff took peripheral blood when the initial diagnosis was made, before any treatment began.

TCR beta CDR3 regions were amplified from RNA transcripts. An initial round of RT-PCR targeting the TCR CDR3 relied on the HTBI primer set. TCRdb re-derived calls from the multiplex PCR reads in MiXCR, one entry per CDR3 protein. Among some 580,000 distinct CDR3 sequences, approximately 15% were seen once, and the ten largest hold 2.5% to 4%. This clonotype has more than one count but fewer than ten. V was clipped by 4 bases and J by 9 bases; unmatched bases: 14. Germline V gene lookup returns CDR1 SGHRS and CDR2 YFSETQ. This CDR3 comprises 16 residues. What was sequenced was blood. The chain couples TRBV5-1 to TRBJ2-1, with 9 bases identical to TRBD2. The sequence was obtained from a woman aged 40 to 50 with Graves' ophthalmopathy. Here the CDR3 DNA reads TGCGCCAGCAGCGCGGGGGCTAGCGGGGATTTGGGTGAGCAGTTCTTC. Amino acid sequence: CASSAGASGDLGEQFF.